This T cell receptor beta chain was sequenced for a study of T cells after posttransplantation cyclophosphamide (dated by TCRdb to about 2016). With regard to the full study: Using TRB sequencing, the study followed how the T cell repertoire rebuilt after myeloablative bone marrow transplantation with posttransplantation cyclophosphamide given as GVHD prophylaxis. Antigen receptor sequencing covered samples from about 40 PTCy-treated patients and some 15 of their related bone marrow donors. Blood from all 35 or so PTCy patients who had 1-year posttransplant specimens underwent TRB sequencing. TRB sequencing was also done on up to about 3 additional blood samples from 2 to 5.2 years after transplant in 3 patients, and on pretransplant blood from 4 patients. Because TRA and TRB clonality were tightly correlated in roughly 10 samples, subsequent TCR analyses were focused on TRB only. Public TRB sequences were searched against a database of over 3,600 sequences associated with responses to pathogens, tumor antigens, self-antigens and alloantigens.

Peripheral blood samples were provided by related bone marrow donors on the day of marrow donation. Peripheral blood and bone marrow mononuclear cells were isolated by Ficoll-Hypaque density centrifugation and cryopreserved. Relative to germline, V is 4 bases shorter and J is 3 bases shorter, with 23 bases between their ends. According to the germline V gene, CDR1 reads SGHRS and CDR2 reads YFSETQ. Including cysteine and phenylalanine, the CDR3 has 18 amino acids. Only CDR3 DNA remains: 54 bases, in frame from the first base. General conclusions and limits of the study: Across roughly 40 patients, recipient CMV seropositivity and CMV reactivation were highly associated with TRB clonality; PTCy diversity was similar to CNI/methotrexate controls. The TRB repertoires of T cells infiltrating skin or GI tract showed only limited overlap with the TRB repertoires of T cells in blood. Donor-recipient similarity was low at 1-2 months but increased during the first year, and donor CD8+ memory clones often dominated later blood repertoires.

Genomic DNA was the input for TRB sequencing, which was run either with the immunoSEQ assay at survey resolution or with the hsTCRB kit. The published analysis was carried out like this. The immunoSEQ software was used for initial read processing, and the LymphoSeq R package was used for repertoire analyses. Clonality was calculated as 1 minus normalized Shannon entropy, and the Gini coefficient was also calculated for each TRB dataset. Phenotypes of unsorted samples were inferred by mapping TRB sequences from sorted subsets of the recipient or donor onto the same recipient's unsorted samples. TCRdb's version of the immuneACCESS table is confined to in-frame rearrangements and falls short of the full clone set. An unresolved V gene accounts for under half of the shortfall where checked; the remainder is of unknown origin. For V, J and clone size, that table is used; D and trimming come from the DNA. This sample is represented by 9,500 to 15,000 clones, with no singletons among them. In total, the top ten clones hold about 7.3% of the sample.

This clone was observed at least ten times. The clone's antigen remains unknown. No base qualities exist here, and no much larger clone lies one base off it. This receptor chain uses TRBV5-1 and TRBJ2-1, and TRBD2 may be the D gene, going by 6 matching bases. Sequencing input: PBMCs. The TCR comes from a woman in her forties in good health, CMV-negative, and a related stem cell transplant donor. The CDR3 here reads CASSLPERADPGYNEQFF. The DNA reads as follows: TGCGCCAGCAGCCTACCAGAGCGGGCTGACCCAGGCTACAATGAGCAGTTCTTC.